This T cell receptor (beta chain) was recorded in a study of shared clonotypes between healthy human individuals. The quantity of DNA used in unsorted PBMC replicate PCRs was approximately 320 ng, corresponding to about 30,000 T cell genomes. The repertoire was sequenced with immunoSEQ multiplex PCR; TCRdb's copy has only in-frame clones and lacks some. The sample consists of about 520,000 clones, approximately 82% of them appearing once. General study findings and limits: Among donors, the sharing of clonotypes was expected to be influenced by sequencing depth. The authors sampled blood alone, and tissue repertoires likely differ.

The CDR3 extends over 16 amino acids. The germline V gene encodes CDR1 MNHNY and CDR2 SVGAGI (reference sequence). The V segment lost 2 bases and the J segment 3 bases; nucleotides outside the gene matches: 6. About this clone: Its target is not known.

The sequencing sample was made of PBMCs. This clonotype was obtained from a woman in her thirties or forties in good health. Some clones in this sample may be carry-over from other donors' samples. The V and J genes are TRBV6-6 and TRBJ2-3; 9 nucleotides agree with TRBD1. This chain's CDR3 is CASSYGVTGGTDTQYF. CDR3 sequence (DNA): TGTGCCAGCAGTTACGGGGTGACAGGGGGAACAGATACGCAGTATTTT.